This passage covers 2 T cell receptor beta chains from one sample sequenced in a study of shared clonotypes between healthy human individuals. Clones were read by immunoSEQ multiplex PCR, and TCRdb kept only the in-frame ones, dropping some. The data contain hundreds of thousands of clones, around 67% of them singletons. Input material: memory CD4+ T cells sorted from blood. As for subset: CD45RA-negative fraction. These TCRs come from a woman aged 30 to 39 in good health.

V and J are TRBV28 and TRBJ1-4, with D possibly TRBD1 on 6 matching bases. The germline V gene encodes CDR1 MDHEN and CDR2 SYDVKM. The CDR3 totals 15 residues. The V end lost 2 bases, the J end lost 3 bases, and 10 bases lay between the germline ends. The CDR3: CASSLQGRANEKLFF. CDR3 DNA sequence: TGTGCCAGCAGTTTACAGGGGCGGGCTAATGAAAAACTGTTTTTT.

The chain employs TRBV19 and TRBJ2-7, with 9 bases lining up with TRBD1. Germline trimming cut 6 bases from V and 6 bases from J; bases unmatched to any gene: 9. The CDR3 extends over 14 amino acids. The germline V gene encodes CDR1 LNHDA and CDR2 SQIVND (reference sequence). CDR3 amino acids: CASRPAGTGSEQYF. CDR3 sequence (DNA): TGTGCCAGTAGACCTGCCGGGACAGGGAGCGAGCAGTACTTC.